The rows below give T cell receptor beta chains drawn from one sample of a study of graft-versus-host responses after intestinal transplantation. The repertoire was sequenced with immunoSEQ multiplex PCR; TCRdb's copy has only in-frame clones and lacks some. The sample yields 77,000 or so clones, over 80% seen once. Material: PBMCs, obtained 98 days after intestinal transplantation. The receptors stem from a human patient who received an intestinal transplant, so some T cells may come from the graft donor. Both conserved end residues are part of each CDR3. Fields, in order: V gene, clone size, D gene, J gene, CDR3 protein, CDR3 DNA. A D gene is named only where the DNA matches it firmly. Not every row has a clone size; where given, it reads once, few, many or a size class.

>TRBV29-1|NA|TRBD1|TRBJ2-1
CSVDRGQGNEQFF
TGCAGCGTAGACAGGGGGCAGGGGAATGAGCAGTTCTTC
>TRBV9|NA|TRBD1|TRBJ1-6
CASSVEGQDNSPLHF
TGTGCCAGCAGCGTAGAGGGACAGGATAATTCACCCCTCCACTTT
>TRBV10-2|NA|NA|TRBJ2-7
CASSESAEQYF
TGCGCCAGCAGTGAGTCGGCAGAGCAGTACTTC
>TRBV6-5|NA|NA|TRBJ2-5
CASRYIQETQYF
TGTGCCAGCAGGTATATACAAGAGACCCAGTACTTC
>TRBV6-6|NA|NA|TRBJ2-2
CASSFGGELFF
TGTGCCAGCAGTTTCGGCGGGGAGCTGTTTTTT
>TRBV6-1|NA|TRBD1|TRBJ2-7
CASIPGPGTAYEQYF
TGTGCCAGCATCCCTGGGCCAGGGACAGCCTACGAGCAGTACTTC
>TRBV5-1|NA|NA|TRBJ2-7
CASSLPGGTHYEQYF
TGCGCCAGCAGCTTGCCAGGGGGGACTCACTACGAGCAGTACTTC
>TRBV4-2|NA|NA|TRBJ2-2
CASSQVAQNTGELFF
TGTGCCAGCAGCCAAGTAGCCCAGAACACCGGGGAGCTGTTTTTT
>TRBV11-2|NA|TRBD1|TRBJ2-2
CASSPGQGDTGELFF
TGTGCCAGCAGCCCGGGACAGGGGGACACCGGGGAGCTGTTTTTT
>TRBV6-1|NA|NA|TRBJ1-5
CASTAGANQPQHF
TGTGCCAGCACGGCAGGGGCCAATCAGCCCCAGCATTTT
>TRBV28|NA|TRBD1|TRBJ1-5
CGGGGTGPNQPQHF
TGTGGTGGGGGAGGGACAGGGCCAAATCAGCCCCAGCATTTT
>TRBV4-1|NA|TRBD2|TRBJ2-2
CASSRLAGGPRTGELFF
TGCGCCAGCAGCCGACTAGCGGGGGGGCCGAGAACCGGGGAGCTGTTTTTT
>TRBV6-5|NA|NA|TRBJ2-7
CASLPLGSGLYEQYF
TGTGCCAGCCTCCCCCTGGGGTCAGGGCTTTACGAGCAGTACTTC
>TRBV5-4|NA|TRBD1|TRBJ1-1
CASSPGGQTNTEAFF
TGTGCCAGCAGCCCAGGGGGACAGACGAACACTGAAGCTTTCTTT
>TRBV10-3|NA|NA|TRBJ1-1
CAISDRQDPFDTEAFF
TGTGCCATCAGTGATAGGCAAGACCCGTTCGACACTGAAGCTTTCTTT
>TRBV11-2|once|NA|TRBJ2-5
CASRLRDRDGRETQYF
TGTGCCAGCAGGTTGAGGGACCGCGATGGGAGAGAGACCCAGTACTTC
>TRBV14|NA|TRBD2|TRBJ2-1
CASSPSLLAGYVHGSYNEQFF
TGTGCCAGCAGCCCGTCCCTTTTAGCGGGATATGTTCATGGCTCCTACAATGAGCAGTTCTTC
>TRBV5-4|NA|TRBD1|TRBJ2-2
CASSLPRGQGTGELFF
TGTGCCAGCAGCTTGCCTAGGGGGCAGGGCACCGGGGAGCTGTTTTTT
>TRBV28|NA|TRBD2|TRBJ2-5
CASSMMLWTSGRWETQYF
TGCGCCAGCAGCATGATGCTATGGACTAGCGGGAGGTGGGAGACCCAGTACTTC
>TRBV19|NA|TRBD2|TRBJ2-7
CASSMAAGGYEQYF
TGTGCCAGTAGTATGGCGGCGGGAGGGTACGAGCAGTACTTC
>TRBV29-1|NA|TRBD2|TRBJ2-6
CSVAGHSGANVLTF
TGCAGCGTAGCGGGGCACTCTGGGGCCAACGTCCTGACTTTC
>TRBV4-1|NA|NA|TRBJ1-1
CASSQDLGEHTEAFF
TGCGCCAGCAGCCAAGATCTGGGAGAGCACACTGAAGCTTTCTTT
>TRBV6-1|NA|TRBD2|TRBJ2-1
CASSEELAAYNEQFF
TGTGCCAGCAGTGAAGAACTAGCGGCCTACAATGAGCAGTTCTTC
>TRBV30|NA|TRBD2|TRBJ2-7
CASALAGGPEQYF
TGTGCCTCAGCTCTAGCGGGAGGCCCCGAGCAGTACTTC
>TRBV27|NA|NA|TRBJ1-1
CASSLVGPNTEAFF
TGTGCCAGCAGTTTAGTGGGACCGAACACTGAAGCTTTCTTT
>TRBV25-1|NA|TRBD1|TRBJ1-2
CATETGRYGYTF
TGTGCCACCGAGACAGGGCGCTATGGCTACACCTTC
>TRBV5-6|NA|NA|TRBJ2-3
CASSQGRPRATQYF
TGTGCCAGCAGCCAGGGCCGGCCAAGAGCCACGCAGTATTTT
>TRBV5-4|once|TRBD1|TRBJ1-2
CASSSEMGTGTFYGYTF
TGTGCCAGCAGCTCGGAGATGGGGACAGGAACTTTCTATGGCTACACCTTC
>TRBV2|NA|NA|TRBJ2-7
CASRRQGGSYEQYF
TGTGCCAGCAGACGACAGGGAGGTTCTTACGAGCAGTACTTC
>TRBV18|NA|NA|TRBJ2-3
CAGSTTGGGTDTQYF
TGTGCCGGCTCAACGACAGGCGGCGGCACAGATACGCAGTATTTT
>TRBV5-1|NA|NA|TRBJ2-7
CASSFTLSYEQYF
TGCGCCAGCAGCTTTACACTCTCCTACGAGCAGTACTTC
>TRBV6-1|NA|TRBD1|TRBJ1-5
CASRLDRVGNQPQHF
TGTGCCAGCAGATTGGACAGGGTAGGCAATCAGCCCCAGCATTTT
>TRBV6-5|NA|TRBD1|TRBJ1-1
CASSRQGANTEAFF
TGTGCCAGCAGTCGACAGGGGGCAAACACTGAAGCTTTCTTT
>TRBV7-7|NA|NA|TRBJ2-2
CASSLMKTGELFF
TGTGCCAGCAGCTTAATGAAGACCGGGGAGCTGTTTTTT
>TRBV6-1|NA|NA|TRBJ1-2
CASRQNYGYTF
TGTGCCAGCAGACAAAACTATGGCTACACCTTC
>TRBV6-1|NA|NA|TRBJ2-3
CASSAGITDTQYF
TGTGCCAGCAGTGCAGGGATCACAGATACGCAGTATTTT
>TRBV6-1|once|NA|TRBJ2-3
CASSEAGKTDTQYF
TGTGCCAGCAGTGAAGCAGGGAAGACAGATACGCAGTATTTT
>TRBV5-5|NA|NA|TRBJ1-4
CASSSRHTWREKLFF
TGTGCCAGCAGCTCCCGACATACTTGGCGGGAAAAACTGTTTTTT
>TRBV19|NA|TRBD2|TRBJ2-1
CASSISGTSGNEQFF
TGTGCCAGTAGTATTTCCGGGACTAGCGGCAATGAGCAGTTCTTC
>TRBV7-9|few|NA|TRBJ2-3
CASSSPGPSTDTQYF
TGTGCCAGCAGCTCCCCAGGGCCCAGCACAGATACGCAGTATTTT
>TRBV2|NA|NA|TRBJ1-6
CASSLAAGKDSPLHF
TGTGCCAGCAGTCTAGCAGCAGGGAAGGATTCACCCCTCCACTTT
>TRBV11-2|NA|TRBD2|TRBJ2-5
CASSMGLGPQETQYF
TGTGCCAGCAGCATGGGACTAGGTCCCCAAGAGACCCAGTACTTC
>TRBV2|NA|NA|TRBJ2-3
CASKSSSTDTQYF
TGTGCCAGTAAATCCAGTAGCACAGATACGCAGTATTTT
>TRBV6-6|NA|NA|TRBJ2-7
CASSFPPGQEQYF
TGTGCCAGCAGTTTCCCGCCGGGACAAGAGCAGTACTTC
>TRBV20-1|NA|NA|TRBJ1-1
CSAPGREAFF
TGCAGTGCTCCAGGGAGGGAAGCTTTCTTT
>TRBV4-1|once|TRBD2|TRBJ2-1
CASSQFSGGSSYNEQFF
TGCGCCAGCAGCCAATTTAGCGGGGGGAGCTCCTACAATGAGCAGTTCTTC
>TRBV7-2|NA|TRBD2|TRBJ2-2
CASSELAGGLSTGELFF
TGTGCCAGCAGCGAGTTGGCGGGAGGGCTTAGCACCGGGGAGCTGTTTTTT
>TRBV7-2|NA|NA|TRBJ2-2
CASSLDRGWELFF
TGTGCCAGCAGCTTAGACCGGGGATGGGAGCTGTTTTTT
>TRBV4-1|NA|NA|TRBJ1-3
CASRGTKRGGNTIYF
TGCGCCAGCAGAGGGACGAAACGTGGTGGAAACACCATATATTTT
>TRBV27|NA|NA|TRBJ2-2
CASSYLLAGELFF
TGTGCCAGCAGTTATCTCTTGGCCGGGGAGCTGTTTTTT
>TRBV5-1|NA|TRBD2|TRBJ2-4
CASSGTSGSSKNIQYF
TGCGCCAGCAGCGGGACTAGCGGGAGTTCCAAAAACATTCAGTACTTC
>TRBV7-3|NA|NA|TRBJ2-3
CASSFTGTDTQYF
TGTGCCAGCAGCTTCACGGGCACAGATACGCAGTATTTT
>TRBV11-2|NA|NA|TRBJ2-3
CASSLTTFSTDTQYF
TGTGCCAGCAGCTTAACCACCTTTAGCACAGATACGCAGTATTTT
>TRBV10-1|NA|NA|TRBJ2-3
CASSEKAKAVPSTDTQYF
TGCGCCAGCAGTGAAAAGGCAAAAGCGGTCCCTAGCACAGATACGCAGTATTTT
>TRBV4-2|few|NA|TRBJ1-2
CASSQDHIYTF
TGTGCCAGCAGCCAAGATCACATCTACACCTTC
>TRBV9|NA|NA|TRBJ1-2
CASSPKRHTF
TGTGCCAGCAGCCCCAAGCGGCACACCTTC
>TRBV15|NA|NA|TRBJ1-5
CATSKKEGRGQPQHF
TGTGCCACCAGCAAAAAGGAGGGTAGAGGTCAGCCCCAGCATTTT